The subject of this entry is one TCR beta chain. Produced via immunoSEQ multiplex PCR; TCRdb's table is partial and in-frame only. The data show 200,000 to 300,000 clones, approximately 83% seen once. The data were obtained in a study of blood T cell repertoires in COVID-19. Study information: Some COVID-19 samples were acute and others convalescent; all came from the United States, Italy and Spain. PBMCs, B-cell-depleted T cells, or T cells provided the cDNA or gDNA that made up the material.

This CDR3 spans 14 amino acids. Germline V gene sequence: CDR1 SGHNT, CDR2 YENEEA. Trimming took off 2 bases at V and 5 bases at J, with 13 bases between the two ends. This receptor was obtained from a human donor in a cohort sampled during active COVID-19. The sequenced sample was peripheral blood. V usage is TRBV11-3 and J usage is TRBJ2-7, with D perhaps matching TRBD2 (5 bases). CDR3 residues: CASSLSGVNDEQYF. The CDR3, as DNA: TGTGCCAGCAGCTTATCCGGGGTCAACGACGAGCAGTACTTC.